The 3 T cell receptor beta chains presented below share a single source sample, sequenced in a study of graft-versus-host responses after intestinal transplantation. The protocol was immunoSEQ multiplex PCR, while the TCRdb copy is restricted to in-frame clones and leaves out a portion. The sample records roughly 11,000 clones, 60% to 75% being singletons. Lamina propria and intraepithelial lymphocytes were released by processing graft tissue. The sample was ileum tissue, taken more than 140 days after intestinal transplantation. These receptors all stem from a human patient who received an intestinal transplant, so some T cells may come from the graft donor.

The V gene is TRBV18, the J gene TRBJ2-7, with TRBD1 matching 10 bases. Unmatched junction bases numbered 7, after V lost 5 bases and J lost 6 bases. Germline V gives CDR1 KGHSH, CDR2 LQKENI. This CDR3 comprises 14 residues. CDR3 region: CASSLSGQGSEQYF. CDR3 coding DNA: TGTGCCAGCTCATTATCGGGACAGGGGTCCGAGCAGTACTTC.

This clone occurred a few times. The chain recombines TRBV29-1 with TRBJ1-1; 11 bases are a match to TRBD1. The ends lost 3 bases at V and 10 bases at J; junction bases unmatched: 4. The germline gives CDR1 SQVTM, CDR2 ANQGSEA. This CDR3 has 12 amino acids. CDR3 sequence: CSVESGTGGAFF. CDR3 DNA: TGCAGCGTTGAGTCCGGGACAGGGGGAGCTTTCTTT.

Written as DNA, the CDR3 is TGTGCCAGTCAAGCGGGGGTAACAGATACGCAGTATTTT. Amino acids: CASQAGVTDTQYF. The genes are TRBV25-1 and TRBJ2-3; TRBD2 agrees at 8 bases. This CDR3 is 13 amino acids long. The J segment lost 3 bases and the V segment lost 9 bases, leaving 5 bases of the junction unmatched. Per the germline V gene, CDR1 is MGHDK and CDR2 is SYGVNS.